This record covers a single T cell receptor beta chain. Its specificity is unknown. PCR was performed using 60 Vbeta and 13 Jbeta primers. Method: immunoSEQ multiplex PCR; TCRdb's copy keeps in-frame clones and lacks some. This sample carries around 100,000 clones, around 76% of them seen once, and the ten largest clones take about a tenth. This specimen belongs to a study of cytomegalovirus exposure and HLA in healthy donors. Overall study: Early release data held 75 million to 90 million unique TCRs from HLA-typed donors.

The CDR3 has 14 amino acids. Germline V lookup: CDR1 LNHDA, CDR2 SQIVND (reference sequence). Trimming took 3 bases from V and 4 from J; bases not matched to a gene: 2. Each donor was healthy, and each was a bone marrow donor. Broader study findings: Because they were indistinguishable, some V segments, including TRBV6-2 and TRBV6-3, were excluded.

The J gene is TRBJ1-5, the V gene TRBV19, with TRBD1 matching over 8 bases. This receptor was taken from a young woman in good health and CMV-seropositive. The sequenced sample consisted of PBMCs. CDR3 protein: CASSIRDRNQPQHF. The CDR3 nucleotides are TGTGCCAGTAGTATCCGGGACAGGAATCAGCCCCAGCATTTT.